The rows below give T cell receptor beta chains drawn from one sample of a study of blood T cell repertoires in COVID-19. Assay used: immunoSEQ multiplex PCR; TCRdb lists only in-frame clones, some missing. The table lists about 100,000 clones, roughly 90% of them singletons. Sequencing was performed on peripheral blood. These receptors were obtained from a man in his sixties with acute or convalescent COVID-19. Both conserved end residues are part of each CDR3. Each record gives: D gene, clone size, J gene, V gene, CDR3 DNA, CDR3 protein. A D gene is named only where the DNA matches it firmly. Rows may omit the clone size; those that give it use once, few, many or a size class.

D: .; size: .; J: TRBJ2-3; V: TRBV20-1; DNA: TGCAGTGCTAGTTATGCTAGCGCAAATACGCAGTATTTT; CDR3: CSASYASANTQYF
D: TRBD1; size: .; J: TRBJ1-1; V: TRBV28; DNA: TGTGCCAGCAGTTTAAGGACAGGGAGAATGAACACTGAAGCTTTCTTT; CDR3: CASSLRTGRMNTEAFF
D: .; size: .; J: TRBJ2-7; V: TRBV10-2; DNA: TGCGCCAGCAGAATTAGGACTGGCTACGAGCAGTACTTC; CDR3: CASRIRTGYEQYF
D: .; size: .; J: TRBJ2-5; V: TRBV30; DNA: TGTGCCTGGAGTCGGGCAGGGGTCGGACAAGAGACCCAGTACTTC; CDR3: CAWSRAGVGQETQYF
D: .; size: .; J: TRBJ1-5; V: TRBV5-1; DNA: TGCGCCAGCAGCTTGGATGGGGCAGGGGTCCAACCCCAGCATTTT; CDR3: CASSLDGAGVQPQHF
D: TRBD2; size: .; J: TRBJ2-1; V: TRBV11-2; DNA: TGTGCCAGCAGCTCATACCCACTAGCGGGGGGATACAATGAGCAGTTCTTC; CDR3: CASSSYPLAGGYNEQFF
D: TRBD1; size: .; J: TRBJ1-1; V: TRBV7-9; DNA: TGTGCCAGCAGCTCGACAGGGAGCAGCACTGAAGCTTTCTTT; CDR3: CASSSTGSSTEAFF
D: TRBD1; size: .; J: TRBJ2-7; V: TRBV28; DNA: TGTGCCAGCAGTTTGGTCTTTGATGGGACAGCCCTTAGCTCCTACGAGCAGTACTTC; CDR3: CASSLVFDGTALSSYEQYF
D: .; size: .; J: TRBJ2-3; V: TRBV9; DNA: TGTGCCAGCAGCGAAGGACAAGGACAGACAGATACGCAGTATTTT; CDR3: CASSEGQGQTDTQYF
D: TRBD1; size: .; J: TRBJ2-1; V: TRBV10-3; DNA: TGTGCCATCACCAAGGACAGGGGAGGCAATGAGCAGTTCTTC; CDR3: CAITKDRGGNEQFF
D: TRBD1; size: .; J: TRBJ1-2; V: TRBV5-1; DNA: TGCGCCAGCAGCTTGGAAAGATTGGACAGGGTGGATGGCTACACCTTC; CDR3: CASSLERLDRVDGYTF
D: .; size: once; J: TRBJ1-1; V: TRBV18; DNA: TGTGCCAGCTCTCTCCCTAACCTTGAAGCTTTCTTT; CDR3: CASSLPNLEAFF
D: .; size: .; J: TRBJ1-6; V: TRBV2; DNA: TGTGCCAGCATCGAGGGCAGGGGTAATTCACCCCTCCACTTT; CDR3: CASIEGRGNSPLHF
D: .; size: .; J: TRBJ1-2; V: TRBV19; DNA: TGTGCCAGTAGTATCCAACACCGGGTTGTCGGAAACTATGGCTACACCTTC; CDR3: CASSIQHRVVGNYGYTF
D: TRBD1; size: .; J: TRBJ2-7; V: TRBV15; DNA: TGTGCCACCAGCAGAGGGGACAGAATCTACGAGCAGTACTTC; CDR3: CATSRGDRIYEQYF
D: TRBD1; size: .; J: TRBJ1-2; V: TRBV11-2; DNA: TGTGCCAGCAGCCCCCGGCAGGGGGCTGACTATGGCTACACCTTC; CDR3: CASSPRQGADYGYTF
D: TRBD2; size: once; J: TRBJ2-1; V: TRBV9; DNA: TGTGCCAGCAGCGTAGGATGGCTAGCGGGAGGCAGTGAGCAGTTCTTC; CDR3: CASSVGWLAGGSEQFF
D: TRBD1; size: .; J: TRBJ1-1; V: TRBV29-1; DNA: TGCAGCGTTCCTGGACAGGTGAAAGCTTTCTTT; CDR3: CSVPGQVKAFF
D: TRBD1; size: .; J: TRBJ1-3; V: TRBV6-6; DNA: TGTGCCAGCAGTCCTGGACAGGCCCTAGGAAACACCATATATTTT; CDR3: CASSPGQALGNTIYF
D: .; size: few; J: TRBJ1-2; V: TRBV11-2; DNA: TGTGCCAGCAGCTGGAGACAGACTGGGGGCTACACCTTC; CDR3: CASSWRQTGGYTF
D: .; size: .; J: TRBJ2-7; V: TRBV9; DNA: TGTGCCAGCAGCGTAGATCGGCAGGACGAGCAGTACTTC; CDR3: CASSVDRQDEQYF
D: .; size: .; J: TRBJ1-2; V: TRBV11-2; DNA: TGTGCCAGCAGCGTTTACAGGGCAGGTGGCTACACCTTC; CDR3: CASSVYRAGGYTF
D: .; size: few; J: TRBJ2-7; V: TRBV11-2; DNA: TGTGCCAGCAGCTCCAGGGCGCCCTACGAGCAGTACTTC; CDR3: CASSSRAPYEQYF
D: .; size: .; J: TRBJ2-7; V: TRBV28; DNA: TGTGCCAGCGTACACAGGTTCGAGCAGTACTTC; CDR3: CASVHRFEQYF
D: .; size: .; J: TRBJ2-7; V: TRBV11-2; DNA: TGTGCCAGCAGCCCAGACAGGAGCTCCTACGAGCAGTACTTC; CDR3: CASSPDRSSYEQYF
D: TRBD2; size: .; J: TRBJ2-2; V: TRBV6-5; DNA: TGTGCCAGCAGTTACTCGGGACTAGTTGCCACCGGGGAGCTGTTTTTT; CDR3: CASSYSGLVATGELFF
D: TRBD1; size: .; J: TRBJ2-7; V: TRBV3-1/TRBV3-2; DNA: TGTGCCACCCGGGGGACAGGGAGGGGCGAGCAGTACTTC; CDR3: CATRGTGRGEQYF
D: .; size: once; J: TRBJ1-1; V: TRBV7-6; DNA: TGTGCCAGCAGCCCCGAGGGAGGGAGAAACACTGAAGCTTTCTTT; CDR3: CASSPEGGRNTEAFF
D: .; size: .; J: TRBJ2-5; V: TRBV27; DNA: TGTGCCAGCAGTAGGGGGAACGGAAAGACCCAGTACTTC; CDR3: CASSRGNGKTQYF
D: .; size: .; J: TRBJ1-2; V: TRBV18; DNA: TGTGCCAGCTCACCTGAGGGAGGTAATGGCTACACCTTC; CDR3: CASSPEGGNGYTF
D: .; size: .; J: TRBJ2-5; V: TRBV28; DNA: TGTGCCAGCAGTCCCCTGGAGACCCAGTACTTC; CDR3: CASSPLETQYF
D: TRBD2; size: once; J: TRBJ2-1; V: TRBV19; DNA: TGTGCCAGTAGTATCGGACTAGCAAACAATGAGCAGTTCTTC; CDR3: CASSIGLANNEQFF
D: .; size: .; J: TRBJ2-5; V: TRBV6-5; DNA: TGTGCCAGCAGGCCACAGGGCAGAGAGACCCAGTACTTC; CDR3: CASRPQGRETQYF
D: .; size: .; J: TRBJ2-2; V: TRBV28; DNA: TGTGCCAGCGTCCGTCGGGACACCGGGGAGCTGTTTTTT; CDR3: CASVRRDTGELFF
D: .; size: .; J: TRBJ2-2; V: TRBV30; DNA: TGTGCCTGGGGGTCTACCGGGGAGCTGTTTTTT; CDR3: CAWGSTGELFF
D: .; size: .; J: TRBJ2-3; V: TRBV27; DNA: TGTGCCAGCCGACGGGATTGGACAGATACGCAGTATTTT; CDR3: CASRRDWTDTQYF
D: .; size: .; J: TRBJ1-1; V: TRBV14; DNA: TGTGCCAGCAGCCAAGATCTTGGATGGGGGCGCTACACTGAAGCTTTCTTT; CDR3: CASSQDLGWGRYTEAFF
D: .; size: .; J: TRBJ2-1; V: TRBV19; DNA: TGTGCCAGTAGTCCTGACAGGAGTTCCTACAATGAGCAGTTCTTC; CDR3: CASSPDRSSYNEQFF
D: TRBD2; size: .; J: TRBJ2-3; V: TRBV24-1; DNA: TGTGCCACCAGTACTAGCGGGGGAGCCACAGATACGCAGTATTTT; CDR3: CATSTSGGATDTQYF
D: .; size: once; J: TRBJ1-1; V: TRBV11-3; DNA: TGTGCCAACTTTTCCGACAGCGTGAACACTGAAGCTTTCTTT; CDR3: CANFSDSVNTEAFF
D: TRBD1; size: .; J: TRBJ1-4; V: TRBV6-5; DNA: TGTGCCAGCAGGACACAGGGGGCAGGAAGCGAAAAACTGTTTTTT; CDR3: CASRTQGAGSEKLFF
D: TRBD1; size: .; J: TRBJ1-2; V: TRBV28; DNA: TGTGCCAGCAAGGGGGCGCCCGGCTATGGCTACACCTTC; CDR3: CASKGAPGYGYTF
D: TRBD1; size: .; J: TRBJ1-1; V: TRBV18; DNA: TGTGCCAGCTCACCACCGACAGGGATGGGGACTGAAGCTTTCTTT; CDR3: CASSPPTGMGTEAFF
D: .; size: .; J: TRBJ1-1; V: TRBV5-1; DNA: TGCGCCAGCAGCTTGAACAAAGGGGTGAACACTGAAGCTTTCTTT; CDR3: CASSLNKGVNTEAFF
D: .; size: .; J: TRBJ1-5; V: TRBV3-1/TRBV3-2; DNA: TGTGCCAGCAGCCAAGATGGAGGGGGCAATCAGCCCCAGCATTTT; CDR3: CASSQDGGGNQPQHF
D: .; size: .; J: TRBJ2-2; V: TRBV7-2; DNA: TGTGCCAGCAGTCCACAGGGTTTGAACACCGGGGAGCTGTTTTTT; CDR3: CASSPQGLNTGELFF
D: .; size: .; J: TRBJ2-5; V: TRBV5-4; DNA: TGTGCCAGCAGCTTGGCCGGGTCAGAGACCCAGTACTTC; CDR3: CASSLAGSETQYF
D: TRBD2; size: .; J: TRBJ2-5; V: TRBV3-1/TRBV3-2; DNA: TGTGCCAGCAGCCCGGGACTAGCGGGGGTTGAGACCCAGTACTTC; CDR3: CASSPGLAGVETQYF
D: .; size: once; J: TRBJ1-5; V: TRBV28; DNA: TGTGCCAGCTTATCGGGCGGGGGGCTTAATCAGCCCCAGCATTTT; CDR3: CASLSGGGLNQPQHF
D: TRBD1; size: .; J: TRBJ1-2; V: TRBV11-2; DNA: TGTGCCAGCAGCCCAAGACAGGGGGCAACGGATGGCTACACCTTC; CDR3: CASSPRQGATDGYTF
D: .; size: .; J: TRBJ2-1; V: TRBV9; DNA: TGTGCCAGCAGCCTCAACAGGTGGGCCAATGAGCAGTTCTTC; CDR3: CASSLNRWANEQFF
D: TRBD1; size: .; J: TRBJ1-1; V: TRBV28; DNA: TGTGCCAGCAGTTCCCGACAGGGGGCGCCGGCCACTGAAGCTTTCTTT; CDR3: CASSSRQGAPATEAFF
D: TRBD1; size: .; J: TRBJ2-7; V: TRBV3-1/TRBV3-2; DNA: TGTGCCAGCAGCCAAGATTGGGGAAGATGGGGACAGGGTATAACAGCCTACGAGCAGTACTTC; CDR3: CASSQDWGRWGQGITAYEQYF
D: .; size: .; J: TRBJ2-7; V: TRBV5-4; DNA: TGTGCCAGCAGCTTTGAAGCTGTGGCGGAGGAAGAGCAGTACTTC; CDR3: CASSFEAVAEEEQYF